This TCR beta chain was sequenced during a study of blood T cell repertoires in COVID-19. The repertoire was sequenced with immunoSEQ multiplex PCR; TCRdb's copy has only in-frame clones and lacks some. The sample lists 55,000 to 80,000 clones, approximately 79% occurring once. The CDR3 loop spans 15 amino acids. Per the germline V gene, CDR1 is SGHTA and CDR2 is FQGNSA. With 5 bases clipped from V and 2 bases from J, the junction kept 7 bases outside the gene matches. This chain connects TRBV7-2 to TRBJ1-2, with 8 nucleotides matching TRBD1. The origin of this receptor is a woman of 80 years or more with active or convalescent COVID-19. Sequencing was carried out using peripheral blood. The CDR3 region has the DNA TGTGCCAGCAGCCCCTACCGGACAGGGAACTATGGCTACACCTTC. Translated, it gives CASSPYRTGNYGYTF.